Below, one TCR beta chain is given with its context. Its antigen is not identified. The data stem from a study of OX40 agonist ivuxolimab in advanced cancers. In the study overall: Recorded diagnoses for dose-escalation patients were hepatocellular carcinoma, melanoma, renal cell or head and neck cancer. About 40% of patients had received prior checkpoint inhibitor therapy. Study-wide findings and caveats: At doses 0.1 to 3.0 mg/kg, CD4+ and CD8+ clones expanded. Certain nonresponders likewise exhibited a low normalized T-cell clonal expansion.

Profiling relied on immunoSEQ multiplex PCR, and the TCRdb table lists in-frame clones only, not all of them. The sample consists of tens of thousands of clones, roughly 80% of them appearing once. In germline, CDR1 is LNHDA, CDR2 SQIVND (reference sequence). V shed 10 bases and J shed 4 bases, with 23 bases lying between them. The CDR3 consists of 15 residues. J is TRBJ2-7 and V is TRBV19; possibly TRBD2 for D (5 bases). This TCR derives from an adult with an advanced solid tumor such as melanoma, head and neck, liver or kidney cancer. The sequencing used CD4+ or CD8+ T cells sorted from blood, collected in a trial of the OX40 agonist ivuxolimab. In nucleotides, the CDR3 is TGTGCCACGAAAACTGAGTGGAGCGGCTCATACGAGCAGTACTTC. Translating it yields CATKTEWSGSYEQYF. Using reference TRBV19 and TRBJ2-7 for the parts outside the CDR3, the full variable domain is DGGITQSPKYLFRKEGQNVTLSCEQNLNHDAMYWYRQDPGQGLRLIYYSQIVNDFQKGDIAEGYSVSREKKESFPLTVTSAQKNPTAFYLCATKTEWSGSYEQYFGPGTRLTVT.